The rows below give T cell receptor beta chains drawn from one sample of a study of blood T cells in healthy people across ages. Each CDR3 protein is one row after TCRdb ran MiXCR on the 5' RACE reads. The sample comprises about 1.6 million distinct CDR3 sequences, roughly a third of which are singletons, and around 11% rests with the top ten. Material for sequencing was blood. The receptors were gathered from a woman in her twenties or thirties in good health. CDR3s include the opening cysteine and the closing phenylalanine or tryptophan. D genes are given only for firm matches. Size is omitted from some rows. Given values are once, few, many or a class for expanded clones.

CDR3,DNA,D,J,length,V,size
CASSSASVSGANVLTF,TGTGCCAGCAGCTCCGCCTCGGTCTCTGGGGCCAACGTCCTGACTTTC,.,TRBJ2-6,16,TRBV7-2,few
CASSLSKVLAGEETQYF,TGTGCCAGCAGTTTATCGAAAGTCCTAGCGGGAGAAGAGACCCAGTACTTC,TRBD2,TRBJ2-5,17,TRBV27,.
CSVGGHRRDGYF,TGCAGTGTAGGGGGGCATAGGAGAGATGGGTATTTT,.,TRBJ2-3,12,TRBV20-1,once
CASSVQSSYEQYF,TGTGCCAGCAGTGTCCAGTCCTCCTACGAGCAGTACTTC,.,TRBJ2-7,13,TRBV2,few
CSVDLTSGLSYNEQFF,TGCAGCGTCGATTTGACTAGCGGTCTCTCCTACAATGAGCAGTTCTTC,TRBD2,TRBJ2-1,16,TRBV29-1,few
CASLRQPGLSYEQYF,TGTGCCAGCCTCCGACAGCCGGGTCTCAGCTACGAGCAGTACTTC,.,TRBJ2-7,15,TRBV7-2,.
CSASRQGAYSYEQYF,TGCAGTGCTAGTAGGCAGGGGGCCTACTCCTACGAGCAGTACTTC,TRBD1,TRBJ2-7,15,TRBV20-1,few
CASSRTWRDEEFVSYNEQYF,TGCGCCAGCAGCCGCACGTGGCGGGACGAAGAATTCGTCTCCTACAATGAGCAGTACTTC,.,TRBJ2-7,20,TRBV4-1,.
CASSGRVLGTGELFF,TGCGCCAGCAGTGGTCGGGTTCTGGGGACCGGGGAGCTGTTTTTT,.,TRBJ2-2,15,TRBV10-1,.
CASSPTPGQGWGTEAFF,TGTGCCAGCAGCCCTACCCCGGGACAGGGATGGGGCACTGAAGCTTTCTTT,TRBD1,TRBJ1-1,17,TRBV7-6,few
CSAREGGTGLNTEAFF,TGCAGTGCTAGAGAAGGGGGAACAGGCTTGAACACTGAAGCTTTCTTT,.,TRBJ1-1,16,TRBV20-1,.
CASSLDPTSGESTDTQYF,TGCGCCAGCAGCTTGGACCCGACTAGCGGGGAAAGCACAGATACGCAGTATTTT,TRBD2,TRBJ2-3,18,TRBV5-1,.
CASSIEGQKNNEQFF,TGTGCCAGCAGTATAGAGGGACAGAAAAACAATGAGCAGTTCTTC,TRBD1,TRBJ2-1,15,TRBV2,.
CASSIKGVPGELFF,TGCGCCAGCAGCATAAAAGGGGTTCCCGGGGAGCTGTTTTTT,.,TRBJ2-2,14,TRBV5-1,.
CASSQVGLRTDTQYF,TGCGCCAGCAGCCAAGTCGGGCTTCGCACAGATACGCAGTATTTT,.,TRBJ2-3,15,TRBV4-1,.
CSAYRDRGNEWPYF,TGCAGTGCTTACCGGGACAGGGGAAATGAGTGGCCGTACTTC,TRBD1,TRBJ2-7,14,TRBV20-1,.
CASTCQDYRSGANVLTF,TGTGCCAGCACGTGTCAAGATTATCGCTCTGGGGCCAACGTCCTGACTTTC,.,TRBJ2-6,17,TRBV21-1,few
CASSRPGTSNEKLFF,TGTGCCAGCAGCAGACCCGGGACAAGTAATGAAAAACTGTTTTTT,.,TRBJ1-4,15,TRBV21-1,few
CASSLALHREQYF,TGTGCCAGCAGCTTAGCATTACATCGCGAGCAGTACTTC,.,TRBJ2-7,13,TRBV7-6,many
CASSVSSGRGGTQYF,TGTGCCAGCAGCGTATCTAGCGGGAGGGGAGGGACCCAGTACTTC,TRBD2,TRBJ2-5,15,TRBV9,.
CSARDRRQGNYGYTF,TGCAGTGCTAGAGACCGTCGGCAGGGGAACTATGGCTACACCTTC,.,TRBJ1-2,15,TRBV20-1,.
CASQRGATNEKLFF,TGTGCCAGTCAGAGGGGTGCAACTAATGAAAAACTGTTTTTT,.,TRBJ1-4,14,TRBV2,.
CSVSGGAGGLVGETQYF,TGCAGCGTTTCTGGGGGCGCAGGGGGCCTTGTCGGAGAGACCCAGTACTTC,TRBD1,TRBJ2-5,17,TRBV29-1,.
CATSGSGTRSTDTQYF,TGTGCCACCAGCGGGAGCGGGACTAGGTCCACAGATACGCAGTATTTT,TRBD2,TRBJ2-3,16,TRBV15,.
CVSSWGPKESPLHF,TGTGTCAGCAGTTGGGGCCCAAAGGAATCACCCCTCCACTTT,.,TRBJ1-6,14,TRBV27,.
CASSLTRTGGNKQYF,TGTGCCAGCAGTTTAACCCGGACAGGTGGAAACAAGCAGTACTTC,TRBD1,TRBJ2-7,15,TRBV27,.
CASSQDLQGYEQYF,TGTGCCAGCAGCCAAGATCTACAGGGCTACGAGCAGTACTTC,.,TRBJ2-7,14,TRBV3-1,few
CASGPNGQGNGTF,TGTGCTAGTGGACCGAATGGACAGGGGAATGGCACCTTC,TRBD1,TRBJ1-2,13,TRBV12-5,.
CASSQGGTAGVEETQYF,TGTGCCAGCAGCCAAGGGGGGACAGCGGGAGTTGAGGAGACCCAGTACTTC,.,TRBJ2-5,17,TRBV4-2,.
CASSLTGSDEQFF,TGTGCCAGCAGCCTGACAGGTAGCGATGAGCAGTTCTTC,.,TRBJ2-1,13,TRBV2,.
CSARLRDRASNYGYTF,TGCAGTGCTCGGCTCCGGGACAGGGCTTCTAACTATGGCTACACCTTC,TRBD1,TRBJ1-2,16,TRBV20-1,few